The present T cell receptor (beta chain) was sequenced within a study of graft-versus-host responses after intestinal transplantation. V shed 2 bases and J shed 4 bases, with 8 bases lying between them. The CDR3 extends over 12 amino acids. Germline loops: CDR1 GTSNPN, CDR2 SVGIG (reference sequence). Sequencing was performed with immunoSEQ multiplex PCR; in TCRdb, only in-frame clones are kept and a portion is missing. The table has under 90,000 clones, around 93% seen once. A single count supports this clone. The target antigen is unknown. The input for sequencing was unstimulated CD4+ T cells sorted from spleen or lymph node cells, taken before transplant. This sequence joins TRBV30 and TRBJ1-2; D remains unclear. The receptor comes from a human donor who was the organ donor for an intestinal transplant. CDR3 region: CAWSSPGYGYTF. The CDR3 coding sequence is TGTGCCTGGAGTTCCCCCGGCTATGGCTACACCTTC.